The present T cell receptor (beta chain) was sequenced within a study of OX40 agonist ivuxolimab in advanced cancers. Study context: All patients had ivuxolimab intravenously every 2 weeks at 0.01 to 10 mg/kg. Participants, roughly 81% male, averaged approximately 56 years of age, ranging from roughly 23 to 90.

TCRdb keeps only in-frame clones here, not all; method: immunoSEQ multiplex PCR. The repertoire holds approximately 68,000 clones, with around 87% as singletons. The source was CD4+ or CD8+ T cells sorted from blood, collected in a trial of the OX40 agonist ivuxolimab. This clonotype was sampled from an adult with an advanced solid tumor such as melanoma, head and neck, liver or kidney cancer.

The CDR3 nucleotides read TGTGCCAGCAGTTTATGCCTAGGGGGTGGTTCACCCCTCCACTTT. It codes for CASSLCLGGGSPLHF. The gene calls are TRBV28 and TRBJ1-6; D perhaps matches TRBD1 (6 bases). V gave up 0 bases and J gave up 9 bases, with 12 bases separating them. Germline loops: CDR1 MDHEN, CDR2 SYDVKM. CDR3 length: 15 amino acids. The entire variable domain, with the rest obtained from reference TRBV28 and TRBJ1-6, is as follows: DVKVTQSSRYLVKRTGEKVFLECVQDMDHENMFWYRQDPGLGLRLIYFSYDVKMKEKGDIPEGYSVSREKKERFSLILESASTNQTSMYLCASSLCLGGGSPLHFGNGTRLTVT.